This T cell receptor beta chain comes out of a study of OX40 agonist ivuxolimab in advanced cancers. Turning to the study itself: Ivuxolimab, an antibody acting as an agonist of OX40 (CD134), was used to treat patients. In this trial design, patients received ivuxolimab intravenously at 0.01 to 10 mg/kg every 2 weeks. The study's findings and limits: Compared with others, partial responders at 0.1-3.0 mg/kg displayed clonal expansion among the lowest. There was clonal expansion of CD4+ and CD8+ blood T cells by week 6 at 0.1 to 3.0 mg/kg.

Sequencing was performed with immunoSEQ multiplex PCR; in TCRdb, only in-frame clones are kept and a portion is missing. Altogether tens of thousands of clones are present, about 88% being singletons, with the ten largest covering about 17%. The germline CDR1 and CDR2 sequences are MGHRA and YSYEKL. Trimming removed 4 bases at V and 4 bases at J, with 16 bases between. This CDR3 region has 15 residues. As for this clone: The antigen is unknown.

The rearrangement links TRBV4-1 to TRBJ2-5; no clear D gene. Specimen: CD4+ or CD8+ T cells sorted from blood, collected in a trial of the OX40 agonist ivuxolimab. This receptor was identified in an adult with an advanced solid tumor such as melanoma, head and neck, liver or kidney cancer. The chain's CDR3 is CASSPDLARRETQYF. The CDR3 nucleotides are TGCGCCAGCAGCCCAGATTTGGCCAGAAGAGAGACCCAGTACTTC.